Below, 18 T cell receptor beta chains from the same sample are listed, as sequenced in a study of blood T cell repertoires in COVID-19. Only in-frame clones appear in the TCRdb table, and some are missing; sequencing was by immunoSEQ multiplex PCR. The data contain about 68,000 clones, around 82% of them singletons. Source material: peripheral blood. The receptors originated from a man aged 50 to 60 with active COVID-19.

This clone was observed a few times. The rearrangement joins TRBV9 to TRBJ1-1; the match to TRBD1 covers 8 bases. Germline trimming cut 0 bases from V and 5 bases from J; bases unmatched to any gene: 6. This CDR3 spans 15 amino acids. Germline V gene lookup returns CDR1 SGDLS and CDR2 YYNGEE. The CDR3 loop is CASSVEWTGRTEAFF. The CDR3 DNA reads as TGTGCCAGCAGCGTAGAATGGACAGGGAGGACTGAAGCTTTCTTT.

The rearrangement uses TRBV6-5 and TRBJ2-7; TRBD2 agrees at 7 bases. The V gene end was trimmed by 4 bases and the J gene end by 0 bases; junction bases not matched to a gene: 6. The germline V gene encodes CDR1 MNHEY and CDR2 SVGAGI. The length of the CDR3 is 15 residues. The CDR3, as DNA: TGTGCCAGCAGTTGGAACGGGGGGAGCTCCTACGAGCAGTACTTC. Encoded protein: CASSWNGGSSYEQYF.

This chain uses TRBV7-2 with TRBJ2-1, with 15 bases identical to TRBD2. The CDR3 length is 18 residues. Looked up from germline, CDR1 is SGHTA and CDR2 is FQGNSA. The V segment lost 3 bases and the J segment 8 bases; nucleotides outside the gene matches: 11. CDR3 coding DNA: TGTGCCAGCAGCTTCGGACTAGCGGGAGGGCCTTTTAGGGATGAGCAGTTCTTC. Amino acid sequence: CASSFGLAGGPFRDEQFF. The full variable domain, rest sourced from reference TRBV7-2 and TRBJ2-1, is GAGVSQSPSNKVTEKGKDVELRCDPISGHTALYWYRQSLGQGLEFLIYFQGNSAPDKSGLPSDRFSAERTGGSVSTLTIQRTQQEDSAVYLCASSFGLAGGPFRDEQFFGPGTRLTVL.

The chain uses TRBV29-1 and TRBJ2-5, with unresolved D. Germline CDR1 is SQVTM and CDR2 is ANQGSEA. This CDR3 has 13 amino acids. V lost 8 bases and J lost 2, with 15 bases in between. The CDR3 region is CSTKKPGQETQYF. CDR3 in DNA: TGCAGCACAAAAAAGCCCGGGCAAGAGACCCAGTACTTC.

This chain joins TRBV15 and TRBJ2-3; 9 bases match TRBD2. The CDR3 is 16 residues long. Looked up from germline, CDR1 is LNHNV and CDR2 is YYDKDF (reference sequence). With 0 bases clipped from V and 6 bases from J, the junction kept 7 bases outside the gene matches. CDR3 amino acids: CATSREASGVGDTQYF. The CDR3 DNA is TGTGCCACCAGCAGAGAGGCTAGCGGGGTGGGGGATACGCAGTATTTT.

The chain recombines TRBV12-3 or TRBV12-4 with TRBJ1-3; 7 nucleotides agree with TRBD1. Losses at the gene ends were 3 bases for V and 4 bases for J; bases not matched to a gene: 0. This CDR3 is 13 amino acids long. CDR3 nucleotide sequence: TGTGCCAGCAGTTTGGGACAGGGAAACACCATATATTTT. Its protein is CASSLGQGNTIYF.

The chain combines TRBV11-2 with TRBJ2-5, with 10 bases fitting TRBD1. The CDR3 is made up of 15 amino acids. Germline CDR1 reads SGHAT; CDR2 reads FQNNGV. V shed 5 bases and J 5 bases; nucleotides not matched to a gene: 8. The CDR3, as DNA: TGTGCCAGCAGCGAAGGGACAGGGGATAGGGAGACCCAGTACTTC. It encodes CASSEGTGDRETQYF.

The chain joins TRBV5-6 to TRBJ1-2, with a possible D match to TRBD1 (6 bases). Germline CDR1 and CDR2: SGHDT and YYEEEE. The CDR3 loop spans 15 amino acids. V lost 3 bases to trimming and J lost 4 bases, with 16 bases between them. The CDR3: CASSSRPQGSYGYTF. The CDR3 nucleotides read TGTGCCAGCAGCTCCCGGCCCCAGGGGAGCTATGGCTACACCTTC.

This sequence joins TRBV18 and TRBJ1-4; D is unresolved. Germline V gives CDR1 KGHSH, CDR2 LQKENI. V lost 2 bases and J 8 bases, leaving 9 bases between the germline ends. The CDR3 totals 13 residues. The CDR3 reads CASSPTGGEKLFF. The CDR3 bases are TGTGCCAGCTCACCAACGGGAGGAGAAAAACTGTTTTTT.

This chain uses TRBV5-1 with TRBJ2-7, with 8 bases matching TRBD2. Germline values: CDR1 SGHRS, CDR2 YFSETQ. With 5 bases clipped from V and 3 bases from J, the junction kept 7 bases outside the gene matches. This CDR3 contains 14 residues. As DNA, the CDR3 is TGCGCCAGCAGTCCCGGGACTAGTTACTACGAGCAGTACTTC. This encodes CASSPGTSYYEQYF.

The chain joins TRBV5-1 to TRBJ2-7; tentative D call: TRBD1 (5 bases). Germline-derived CDR1 and CDR2 are SGHRS and YFSETQ. V was pared by 4 bases and J by 4 bases, with 12 bases between. This CDR3 contains 13 residues. CDR3 sequence (DNA): TGCGCCAGCAGCCCGCAGGGCCAATACGAGCAGTACTTC. Residues: CASSPQGQYEQYF.

The genes are TRBV11-2 and TRBJ2-3; 11 positions agree with TRBD2. Per the germline V gene, CDR1 is SGHAT and CDR2 is FQNNGV. The CDR3 has 15 residues. V shed 5 bases, J shed 3 bases, and the junction held 4 bases outside the gene matches. The CDR3 nucleotides are TGTGCCAGCAGCGCCTCTAGCGGGGGGACAGATACGCAGTATTTT. It codes for CASSASSGGTDTQYF.

The V gene is TRBV7-6, the J gene TRBJ2-7; 9 bases are a match to TRBD1. The V and J ends lost 4 bases and 4 bases, in that order; junction bases with no gene match: 8. The CDR3 totals 15 residues. Germline CDR1 SGHVS, CDR2 FNYEAQ. The DNA for the CDR3 is TGTGCCAGCAGCTACCAGAGCGGACAGGGGTACGAGCAGTACTTC. Encoded protein: CASSYQSGQGYEQYF.

The gene calls are TRBV7-2 and TRBJ2-1; a possible D gene is TRBD1 (6 bases). CDR1 and CDR2 (germline): SGHTA, FQGNSA. V was pared by 5 bases and J by 4 bases, with 9 bases between. The CDR3 spans 13 residues. This CDR3 is CASSGGQYNEQFF. The CDR3 DNA is TGTGCCAGCAGCGGGGGACAATACAATGAGCAGTTCTTC.

The chain is built from TRBV5-8 and TRBJ1-5; D gene ambiguous. The CDR3 length is 13 residues. The germline CDR1 and CDR2 sequences are SGHTS and YDEGEE. V lost 0 bases and J 7 bases, leaving 8 bases between the germline ends. The CDR3 here is CASSLGPGQPQHF. CDR3 coding DNA: TGTGCCAGCAGCTTGGGACCGGGGCAGCCCCAGCATTTT. Filled out from reference TRBV5-8 and TRBJ1-5, the complete variable domain reads EAGVTQSPTHLIKTRGQQATLRCSPISGHTSVYWYQQALGLGLQFLLWYDEGEERNRGNFPPRFSGRQFPNYSSELNVNALELEDSALYLCASSLGPGQPQHFGDGTRLSIL.

The chain recombines TRBV4-1 with TRBJ2-7; 9 bases are shared with TRBD1. V trimming: 1 base; J trimming: 2 bases; junction bases outside the gene matches: 6. Germline V gives CDR1 MGHRA, CDR2 YSYEKL. The CDR3 consists of 16 residues. The CDR3 is CASSQAPGTGTYEQYF. CDR3 coding DNA: TGCGCCAGCAGCCAAGCCCCCGGGACAGGGACCTACGAGCAGTACTTC.

This CDR3 is CASNPTGTVVGYTF. The DNA of the CDR3 is TGTGCCAGTAACCCTACGGGGACAGTGGTCGGCTACACCTTC. The genes are TRBV19 and TRBJ1-2; 7 bases map to TRBD1. The V gene end was trimmed by 7 bases and the J gene end by 8 bases; junction bases not matched to a gene: 13. Germline V gives CDR1 LNHDA, CDR2 SQIVND (reference sequence). This CDR3 is 14 amino acids long.

This sequence joins TRBV9 and TRBJ1-6, with D possibly matching TRBD1 (5 bases). There are 14 residues in the CDR3. The germline V gene has CDR1 SGDLS and CDR2 YYNGEE. Trimming pared 2 bases from V and 7 bases from J, leaving 10 bases between. Here the CDR3 DNA reads TGTGCCAGCAGCGTTTCAGGGTCGAATTCACCCCTCCACTTT. The encoded protein is CASSVSGSNSPLHF.